This TCR beta chain is drawn from a study of blood T cell repertoires in COVID-19. The data were produced by immunoSEQ multiplex PCR, yet TCRdb's version contains in-frame clones alone and is incomplete. This sample yields about 300,000 clones, of which about 88% are seen a single time; roughly 1.5% belongs to the top ten. Germline CDR1 and CDR2: MNHEY and SVGAGI. V lost 6 bases and J lost 3, with 11 bases in between. CDR3 length: 13 residues. The receptor comes from a human donor with COVID-19, enrolled during active disease. The donor label of this sample is uncertain. The material sequenced was peripheral blood. The V gene is TRBV6-5, the J gene TRBJ1-1; D call uncertain. DNA of the CDR3: TGTGCCAGCAGAAACACCGGGTACACTGAAGCTTTCTTT. Translating gives CASRNTGYTEAFF.